Listed here are 4 T cell receptor beta chains from one sample, sequenced in a study of tumor-infiltrating lymphocytes in primary liver carcinoma. Germline DNA was extracted too, while blood RNA derived from unsorted whole blood. The authors made TCR beta cDNA from roughly 480 ng total RNA with a constant-region primer. The TCR beta library was amplified through three nested multiplex PCR rounds in a modified ARM-PCR procedure. The first two PCR rounds used TRBV1-TRBV30 forward primers with a C-beta reverse primer, 9 to 11 cycles each. One entry per CDR3 protein, called by TCRdb with MiXCR from the multiplex PCR reads. The table shows 250,000 to 350,000 distinct CDR3 sequences, with almost 60% occurring only once. Sequencing was carried out using peripheral blood. The receptors stem from a woman in her twenties or thirties with primary liver carcinoma and hepatitis B virus infection.

The chain is built from TRBV6-1 and TRBJ2-5; no clear D gene. Looked up from germline, CDR1 is MNHNS and CDR2 is SASEGT. The CDR3 is 13 residues long. V was shortened by 8 bases and J by 2 bases, with 12 bases between the two germline ends. CDR3 amino acids: CASGKGKQETQYF. The CDR3 DNA is TGTGCCAGCGGCAAAGGGAAACAAGAGACCCAGTACTTC.

This chain connects TRBV28 to TRBJ2-3, with 10 bases identical to TRBD2. J gave up 5 bases and V 4 bases, and 9 bases lay outside the gene matches. The CDR3 runs to 16 residues. Germline V gene sequence: CDR1 MDHEN, CDR2 SYDVKM. CDR3 nucleotide sequence: TGTGCCAGCAGTTCCCCGGGTAGCGGGAGGAGAGATACGCAGTATTTT. Translating it yields CASSSPGSGRRDTQYF.

The chain couples TRBV2 to TRBJ2-5; a weak D match, TRBD1 (6 bases). Trimming shortened V by 9 bases and J by 5 bases, and 19 bases separated the two germline ends. This CDR3 has 14 amino acids. The germline V gene has CDR1 SNHLY and CDR2 FYNNEI. The DNA for the CDR3 is TGTGCCAGTATGCGGACAGAGGCGGTGGAGACCCAGTACTTC. Encoded protein: CASMRTEAVETQYF.

Notes on this clonotype: The conserved phenylalanine or tryptophan normally closing the CDR3 is absent here, so this likely arose from a read error. The rearrangement uses TRBV12-3 or TRBV12-4 and TRBJ2-1; D is uncertain. V lost 3 bases and J lost 8, with 5 bases in between. The CDR3 sequence is 11 residues long. The DNA of the CDR3 is TGTGCCAGCAGTTTGTCGGATGAGCAGTTCCTC. As protein: CASSLSDEQFL.